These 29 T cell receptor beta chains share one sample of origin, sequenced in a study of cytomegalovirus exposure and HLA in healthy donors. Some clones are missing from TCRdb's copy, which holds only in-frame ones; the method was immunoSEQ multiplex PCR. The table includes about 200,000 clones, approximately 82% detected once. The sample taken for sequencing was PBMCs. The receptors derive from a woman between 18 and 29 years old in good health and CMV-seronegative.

The CDR3 sequence is CASSLDSTNEKLFF. CDR3 sequence (DNA): TGCGCCAGCAGCTTGGACAGCACTAATGAAAAACTGTTTTTT. The chain has TRBV5-1 and TRBJ1-4; D call uncertain. Between the trimmed V and J ends, which lost 0 bases and 2 bases, there was a span of 5 bases. Germline CDR1 SGHRS, CDR2 YFSETQ. The CDR3 is 14 residues long.

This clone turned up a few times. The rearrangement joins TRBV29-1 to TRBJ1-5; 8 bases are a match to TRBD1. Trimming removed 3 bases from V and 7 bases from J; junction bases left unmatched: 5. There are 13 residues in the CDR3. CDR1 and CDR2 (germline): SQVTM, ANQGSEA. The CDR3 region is CSVESDRGQPQHF. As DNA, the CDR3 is TGCAGCGTTGAGTCCGACAGGGGCCAGCCCCAGCATTTT.

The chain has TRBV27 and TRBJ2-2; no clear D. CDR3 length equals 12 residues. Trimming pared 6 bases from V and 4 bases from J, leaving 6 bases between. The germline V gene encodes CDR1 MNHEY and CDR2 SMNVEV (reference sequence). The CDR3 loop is CASRTVTGELFF. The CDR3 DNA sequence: TGTGCCAGCAGGACGGTCACCGGGGAGCTGTTTTTT.

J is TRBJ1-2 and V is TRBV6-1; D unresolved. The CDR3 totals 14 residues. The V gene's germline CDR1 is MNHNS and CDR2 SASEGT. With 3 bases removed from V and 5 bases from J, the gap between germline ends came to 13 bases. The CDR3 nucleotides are TGTGCCAGCAGTGACCGCCAGGATCTATATGGCTACACCTTC. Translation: CASSDRQDLYGYTF.

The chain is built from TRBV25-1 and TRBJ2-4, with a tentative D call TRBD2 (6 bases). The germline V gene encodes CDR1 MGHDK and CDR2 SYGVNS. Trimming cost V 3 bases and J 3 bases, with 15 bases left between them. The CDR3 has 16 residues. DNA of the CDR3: TGTGCCAGCAGTGATGCGGGGTGGGACGGCAAAAACATTCAGTACTTC. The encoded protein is CASSDAGWDGKNIQYF. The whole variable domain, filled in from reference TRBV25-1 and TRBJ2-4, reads EADIYQTPRYLVIGTGKKITLECSQTMGHDKMYWYQQDPGMELHLIHYSYGVNSTEKGDLSSESTVSRIRTEHFPLTLESARPSHTSQYLCASSDAGWDGKNIQYFGAGTRLSVL.

CDR3 in amino acids: CASSYSGQGQNSYTF. DNA for the CDR3: TGTGCCAGCAGTTACTCGGGACAGGGTCAAAATAGCTACACCTTC. The V and J genes are TRBV6-6 and TRBJ1-2; 9 bases match TRBD1. The germline V gene encodes CDR1 MNHNY and CDR2 SVGAGI (reference sequence). The length of the CDR3 is 15 residues. The junction had 8 bases not matched to a gene; V was cut back by 0 bases and J by 9 bases.

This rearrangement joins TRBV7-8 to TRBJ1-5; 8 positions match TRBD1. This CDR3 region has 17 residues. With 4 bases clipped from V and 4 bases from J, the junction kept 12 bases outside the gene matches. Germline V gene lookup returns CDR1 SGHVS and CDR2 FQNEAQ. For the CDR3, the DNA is TGTGCCAGCAGCTCATCTCGGACACAGGGGGTGAATCAGCCCCAGCATTTT. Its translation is CASSSSRTQGVNQPQHF.

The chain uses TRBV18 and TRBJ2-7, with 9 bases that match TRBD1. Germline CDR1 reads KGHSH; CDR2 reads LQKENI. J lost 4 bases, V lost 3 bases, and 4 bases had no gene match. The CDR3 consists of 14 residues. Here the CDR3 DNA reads TGTGCCAGCTCACCTAAAGGACAGGGGTACGAGCAGTACTTC. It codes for CASSPKGQGYEQYF.

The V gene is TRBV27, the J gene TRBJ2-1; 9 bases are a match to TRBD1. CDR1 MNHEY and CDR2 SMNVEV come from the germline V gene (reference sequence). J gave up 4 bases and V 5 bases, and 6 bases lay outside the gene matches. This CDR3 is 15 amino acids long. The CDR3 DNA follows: TGTGCCAGCAGTCAAACAGGGGGCCAGTACAATGAGCAGTTCTTC. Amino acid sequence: CASSQTGGQYNEQFF.

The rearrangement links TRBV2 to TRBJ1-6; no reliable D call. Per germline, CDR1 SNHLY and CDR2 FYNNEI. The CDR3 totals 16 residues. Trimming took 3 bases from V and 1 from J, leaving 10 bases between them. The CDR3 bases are TGTGCCAGCAGTGAGGTCGGGCCTTCCTATAATTCACCCCTCCACTTT. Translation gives CASSEVGPSYNSPLHF.

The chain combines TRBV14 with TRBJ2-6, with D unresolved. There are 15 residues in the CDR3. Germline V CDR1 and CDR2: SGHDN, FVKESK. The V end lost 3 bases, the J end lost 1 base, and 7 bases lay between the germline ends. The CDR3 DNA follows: TGTGCCAGCAGCCAGGTCGGGTCTGGGGCCAACGTCCTGACTTTC. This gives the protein CASSQVGSGANVLTF.

This chain's CDR3 is CASRNGQPANTGELFF. The CDR3 nucleotides are TGCGCCAGCAGAAACGGACAGCCTGCGAACACCGGGGAGCTGTTTTTT. The V call is TRBV5-1, the J call TRBJ2-2; a weak D match, TRBD1 (6 bases). CDR3 length: 16 residues. V dropped 5 bases and J dropped 0 bases, with 14 bases sitting between them. In germline, CDR1 is SGHRS, CDR2 YFSETQ.

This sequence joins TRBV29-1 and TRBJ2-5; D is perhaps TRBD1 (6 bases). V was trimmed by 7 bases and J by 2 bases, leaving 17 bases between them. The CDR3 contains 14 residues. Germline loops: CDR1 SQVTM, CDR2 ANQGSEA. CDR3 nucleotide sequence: TGCAGCGGAGAGGACAGCCTGGATCAAGAGACCCAGTACTTC. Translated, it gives CSGEDSLDQETQYF.

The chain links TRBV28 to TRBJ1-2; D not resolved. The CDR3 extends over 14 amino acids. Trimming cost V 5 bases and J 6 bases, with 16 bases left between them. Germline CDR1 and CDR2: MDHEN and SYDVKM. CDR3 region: CASSPPGRAHGYTF. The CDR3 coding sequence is TGTGCCAGCAGTCCCCCCGGGAGGGCGCATGGCTACACCTTC.

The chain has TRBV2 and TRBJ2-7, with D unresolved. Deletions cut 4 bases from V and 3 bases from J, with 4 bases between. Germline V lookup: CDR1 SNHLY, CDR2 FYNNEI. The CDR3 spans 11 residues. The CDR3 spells CASSVGYEQYF. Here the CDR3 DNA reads TGTGCCAGCAGTGTGGGCTACGAGCAGTACTTC.

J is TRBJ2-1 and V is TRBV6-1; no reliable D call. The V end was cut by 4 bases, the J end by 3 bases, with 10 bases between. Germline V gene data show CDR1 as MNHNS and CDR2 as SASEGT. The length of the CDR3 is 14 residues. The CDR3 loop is CASSVPPRYNEQFF. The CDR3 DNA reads TGTGCCAGCAGTGTCCCCCCTCGCTACAATGAGCAGTTCTTC.

CDR3 in DNA: TGTGCCAGCAGTGGCCGGGACAGTATTGAAAAACTGTTTTTT. Its protein product is CASSGRDSIEKLFF. This chain joins TRBV6-1 and TRBJ1-4, with 7 positions matching TRBD1. In germline, CDR1 is MNHNS, CDR2 SASEGT. After removal of 4 bases from V and 7 bases from J, the junction contained 6 bases not matched to a gene. The CDR3 covers 14 residues.

The CDR3 reads CASSFNPGGNQPQHF. The DNA for the CDR3 is TGTGCCAGCAGTTTTAACCCCGGGGGCAATCAGCCCCAGCATTTT. The chain has TRBV27 and TRBJ1-5; D remains ambiguous. With 3 bases removed from V and 2 bases from J, the gap between germline ends came to 11 bases. In germline, CDR1 is MNHEY, CDR2 SMNVEV (reference sequence). The CDR3 is 15 amino acids.

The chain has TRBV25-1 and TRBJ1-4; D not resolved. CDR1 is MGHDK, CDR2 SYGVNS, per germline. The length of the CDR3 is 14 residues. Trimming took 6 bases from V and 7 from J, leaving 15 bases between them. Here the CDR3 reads CASSLDTGSEKLFF. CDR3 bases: TGTGCCAGCAGCTTAGACACGGGTAGTGAAAAACTGTTTTTT. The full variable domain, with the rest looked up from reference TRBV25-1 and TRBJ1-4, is EADIYQTPRYLVIGTGKKITLECSQTMGHDKMYWYQQDPGMELHLIHYSYGVNSTEKGDLSSESTVSRIRTEHFPLTLESARPSHTSQYLCASSLDTGSEKLFFGSGTQLSVL.

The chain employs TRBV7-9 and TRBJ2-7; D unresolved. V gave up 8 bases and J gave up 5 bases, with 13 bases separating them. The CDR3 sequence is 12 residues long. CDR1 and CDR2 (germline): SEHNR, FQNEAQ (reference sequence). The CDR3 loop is CASLGISNEQYF. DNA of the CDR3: TGTGCCAGCCTGGGCATATCGAACGAGCAGTACTTC.

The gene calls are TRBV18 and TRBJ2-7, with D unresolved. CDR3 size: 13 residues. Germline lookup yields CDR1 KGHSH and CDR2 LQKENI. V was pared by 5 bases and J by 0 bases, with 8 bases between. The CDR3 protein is CASSAWDSYEQYF. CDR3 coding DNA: TGTGCCAGCTCAGCTTGGGACTCCTACGAGCAGTACTTC.

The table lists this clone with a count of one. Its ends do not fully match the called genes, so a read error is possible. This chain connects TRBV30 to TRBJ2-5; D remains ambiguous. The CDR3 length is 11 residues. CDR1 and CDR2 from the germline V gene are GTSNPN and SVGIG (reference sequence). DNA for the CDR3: TGTGCCTGGAGTTTGGCCGTAAGGCCCCACTTC. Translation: CAWSLAVRPHF.

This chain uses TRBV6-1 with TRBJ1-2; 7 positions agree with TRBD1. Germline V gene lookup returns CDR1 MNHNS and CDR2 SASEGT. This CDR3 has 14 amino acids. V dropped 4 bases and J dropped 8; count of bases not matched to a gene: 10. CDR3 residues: CASSARTGFGGYTF. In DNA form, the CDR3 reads TGTGCCAGCAGTGCGCGGACAGGCTTCGGGGGCTACACCTTC.

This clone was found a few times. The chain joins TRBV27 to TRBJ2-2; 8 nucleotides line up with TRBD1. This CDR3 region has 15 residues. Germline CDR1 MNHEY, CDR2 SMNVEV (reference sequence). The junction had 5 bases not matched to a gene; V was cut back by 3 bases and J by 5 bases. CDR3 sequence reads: CASSFGQGRTGELFF. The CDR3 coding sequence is TGTGCCAGCAGTTTTGGACAGGGCAGAACCGGGGAGCTGTTTTTT.

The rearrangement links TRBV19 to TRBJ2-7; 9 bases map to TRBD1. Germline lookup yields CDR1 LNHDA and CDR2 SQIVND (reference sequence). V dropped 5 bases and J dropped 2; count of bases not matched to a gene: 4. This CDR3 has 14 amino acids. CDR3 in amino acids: CASSPGQGPYEQYF. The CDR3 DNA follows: TGTGCCAGTAGTCCGGGACAGGGCCCCTACGAGCAGTACTTC.

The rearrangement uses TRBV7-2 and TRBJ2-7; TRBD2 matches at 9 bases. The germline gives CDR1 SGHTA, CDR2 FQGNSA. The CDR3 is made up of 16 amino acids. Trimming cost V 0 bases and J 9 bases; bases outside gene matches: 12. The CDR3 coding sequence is TGTGCCAGCAGCTTAGCGGGGCTAGCGGGGAACCGTGGGCAGTACTTC. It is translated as CASSLAGLAGNRGQYF.

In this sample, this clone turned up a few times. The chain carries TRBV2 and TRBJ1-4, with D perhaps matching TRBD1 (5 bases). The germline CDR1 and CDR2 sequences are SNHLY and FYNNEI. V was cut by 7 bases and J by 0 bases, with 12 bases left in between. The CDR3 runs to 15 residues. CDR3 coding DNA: TGTGCCAGCACCAAGGACACTTCAACTAATGAAAAACTGTTTTTT. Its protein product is CASTKDTSTNEKLFF.

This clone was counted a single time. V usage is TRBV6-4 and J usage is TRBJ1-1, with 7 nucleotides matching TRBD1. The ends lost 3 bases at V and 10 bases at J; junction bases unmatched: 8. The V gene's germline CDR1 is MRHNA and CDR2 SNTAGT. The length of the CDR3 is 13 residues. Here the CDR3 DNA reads TGTGCCAGCAGTGATGAAGGGGGCCAGGGAGCTTTCTTT. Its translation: CASSDEGGQGAFF.

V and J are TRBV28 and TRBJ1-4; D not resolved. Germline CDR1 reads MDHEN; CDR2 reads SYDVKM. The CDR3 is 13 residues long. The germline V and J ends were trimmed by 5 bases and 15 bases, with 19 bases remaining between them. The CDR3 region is CASSPPDRSYLFF. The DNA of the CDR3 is TGTGCCAGCAGTCCCCCCGACCGCTCCTACTTGTTTTTT.